One and the same sample provided the 10 T cell receptor beta chains below, sequenced in a study of blood T cell repertoires in COVID-19. Only in-frame clones appear in the TCRdb table, and some are missing; sequencing was by immunoSEQ multiplex PCR. This table has under 250,000 clones, around 80% appearing once. The sample taken for sequencing was peripheral blood. These receptors were taken from a man aged 45-65 years with active or convalescent COVID-19.

V gene TRBV27 combines with J gene TRBJ2-1; 7 positions agree with TRBD2. The ends lost 7 bases at V and 6 bases at J; junction bases unmatched: 6. The germline gives CDR1 MNHEY, CDR2 SMNVEV (reference sequence). The CDR3 runs to 13 residues. Here the CDR3 reads CASTFTSANEQFF. The CDR3 DNA is TGTGCCAGCACCTTTACTAGCGCCAATGAGCAGTTCTTC.

Here the CDR3 reads CASSVVVGGEQYF. For the CDR3, the DNA is TGTGCCAGCAGCGTAGTGGTGGGGGGCGAGCAGTACTTC. The chain employs TRBV9 and TRBJ2-7, with D possibly TRBD2 on 6 matching bases. The V gene lost 0 bases and the J gene lost 6 bases, with 10 bases spanning the gap. This CDR3 contains 13 residues. Germline values: CDR1 SGDLS, CDR2 YYNGEE.

The chain couples TRBV2 to TRBJ1-2; D gene uncertain. CDR3 length: 12 residues. Germline V gene sequence: CDR1 SNHLY, CDR2 FYNNEI. Trimming removed 6 bases from V and 5 bases from J, with 10 bases in between. The CDR3 region has the DNA TGTGCCAGCAGAACTCTAACTTATGGCTACACCTTC. Translated, it gives CASRTLTYGYTF. Complete variable domain (other parts from reference TRBV2 and TRBJ1-2): EPEVTQTPSHQVTQMGQEVILRCVPISNHLYFYWYRQILGQKVEFLVSFYNNEISEKSEIFDDQFSVERPDGSNFTLKIRSTKLEDSAMYFCASRTLTYGYTFGSGTRLTVV.

V is TRBV5-6 and J is TRBJ2-1; 8 bases match TRBD1. V shed 0 bases, J shed 8 bases, and the junction held 1 base outside the gene matches. The CDR3 has 13 residues. From germline, CDR1 is SGHDT and CDR2 YYEEEE. The CDR3 is CASSLEDRDEQFF. CDR3 nucleotides: TGTGCCAGCAGCTTGGAGGACAGGGATGAGCAGTTCTTC.

The rearrangement uses TRBV15 and TRBJ1-6; D is unresolved. The V gene's germline CDR1 is LNHNV and CDR2 YYDKDF (reference sequence). The length of the CDR3 is 15 residues. The ends were cut back, 3 bases at V and 6 bases at J, with 12 bases in the middle. The CDR3 loop is CATSSRTGVNSPLHF. CDR3 DNA: TGTGCCACCAGCAGTCGGACCGGGGTTAATTCACCCCTCCACTTT.

This clone was seen just once. The chain employs TRBV6-6 and TRBJ1-2, with D possibly being TRBD1 (5 bases). Germline lookup yields CDR1 MNHNY and CDR2 SVGAGI (reference sequence). The V end lost 4 bases, the J end lost 7 bases, and 16 bases lay between the germline ends. This CDR3 region has 14 residues. CDR3 residues: CASSFDSFQGGYTF. As DNA, the CDR3 is TGTGCCAGCAGTTTTGACAGCTTCCAAGGTGGCTACACCTTC.

The chain couples TRBV7-9 to TRBJ1-1; tentatively, D is TRBD1 (5 bases). Germline loops: CDR1 SEHNR, CDR2 FQNEAQ (reference sequence). V lost 2 bases and J 2 bases, leaving 9 bases between the germline ends. CDR3 size: 14 residues. CDR3 in amino acids: CASSLNQGNTEAFF. DNA for the CDR3: TGTGCCAGCAGCTTAAATCAGGGTAACACTGAAGCTTTCTTT. Combining the CDR3 with reference TRBV7-9 and TRBJ1-1 gives the whole variable domain DTGVSQNPRHKITKRGQNVTFRCDPISEHNRLYWYRQTLGQGPEFLTYFQNEAQLEKSRLLSDRFSAERPKGSFSTLEIQRTEQGDSAMYLCASSLNQGNTEAFFGQGTRLTVV.

The CDR3 is CASSLVRSGRNTGELFF. The CDR3 coding sequence is TGTGCCAGCAGCTTAGTTCGAAGTGGCAGGAACACCGGGGAGCTGTTTTTT. The V gene is TRBV7-9, the J gene TRBJ2-2; D uncertain. Germline-derived CDR1 and CDR2 are SEHNR and FQNEAQ (reference sequence). The V end lost 1 base, the J end lost 1 base, and 13 bases lay between the germline ends. CDR3 length: 17 amino acids.

The gene calls are TRBV27 and TRBJ1-1, with D unclear. V lost 5 bases to trimming and J lost 0 bases, with 10 bases between them. This CDR3 comprises 14 residues. Germline values: CDR1 MNHEY, CDR2 SMNVEV (reference sequence). DNA of the CDR3: TGTGCCAGCAGTGTGCGGGGATTGAACACTGAAGCTTTCTTT. Protein: CASSVRGLNTEAFF.

In this sample, this clone turned up a few times. This sequence joins TRBV10-3 and TRBJ2-3; D not resolved. V was shortened by 2 bases and J by 0 bases, with 6 bases between the two germline ends. Germline CDR1 ENHRY, CDR2 SYGVKD. This CDR3 region has 14 residues. Here the CDR3 reads CAISEAGSTDTQYF. In nucleotides, the CDR3 is TGTGCCATCAGTGAGGCAGGTAGCACAGATACGCAGTATTTT.